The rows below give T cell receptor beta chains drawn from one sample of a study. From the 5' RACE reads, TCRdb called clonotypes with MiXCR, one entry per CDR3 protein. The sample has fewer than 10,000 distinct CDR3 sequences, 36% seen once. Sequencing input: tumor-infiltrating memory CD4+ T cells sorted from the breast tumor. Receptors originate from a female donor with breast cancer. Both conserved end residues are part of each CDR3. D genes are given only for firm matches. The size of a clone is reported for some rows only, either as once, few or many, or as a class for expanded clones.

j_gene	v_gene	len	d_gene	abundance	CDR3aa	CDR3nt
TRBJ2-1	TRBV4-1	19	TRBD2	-	CASSHPGLAGGPDYNEQFF	TGCGCCAGCAGCCATCCGGGACTAGCGGGAGGGCCAGATTACAATGAGCAGTTCTTC
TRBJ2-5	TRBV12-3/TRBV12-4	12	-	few	CASSVRRETQYF	TGTGCCAGCAGTGTTCGTAGAGAGACCCAGTACTTC
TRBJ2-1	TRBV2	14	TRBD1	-	CASSEYRGYNEQFF	TGTGCCAGCAGTGAATACAGGGGGTACAATGAGCAGTTCTTC
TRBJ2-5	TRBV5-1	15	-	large	CASSFFSEVSETQYF	TGCGCCAGCAGCTTTTTTTCAGAGGTTTCAGAGACCCAGTACTTC
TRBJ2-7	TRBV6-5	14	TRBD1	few	CASTPGTGNYEQYF	TGTGCCAGCACCCCCGGGACAGGGAATTACGAGCAGTACTTC
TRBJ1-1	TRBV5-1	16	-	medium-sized	CASRAMVGGLNTEAFF	TGCGCCAGCAGGGCTATGGTTGGCGGTTTGAACACTGAAGCTTTCTTT
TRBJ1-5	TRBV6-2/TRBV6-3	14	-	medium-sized	CASRDIEDNQPQHF	TGTGCCAGCAGGGATATAGAGGATAATCAGCCCCAGCATTTT
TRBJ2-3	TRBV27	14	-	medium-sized	CASSSGRFTDTQYF	TGTGCCAGCAGTAGCGGACGGTTCACAGATACGCAGTATTTT
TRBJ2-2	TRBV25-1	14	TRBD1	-	CASRGQGAAGELFF	TGTGCCAGCAGGGGACAGGGGGCAGCCGGGGAGCTGTTTTTT
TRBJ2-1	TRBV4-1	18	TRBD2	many	CASSQADLLAGGYNEQFF	TGCGCCAGCAGCCAGGCGGACCTCCTAGCGGGAGGCTACAATGAGCAGTTCTTC
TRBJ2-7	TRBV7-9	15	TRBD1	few	CASSPGQGGSYEQYF	TGTGCCAGCAGTCCCGGACAGGGGGGCTCCTACGAGCAGTACTTC
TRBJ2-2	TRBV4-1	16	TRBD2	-	CASSHRLAGDTGELFF	TGCGCCAGCAGCCATCGATTAGCGGGAGACACCGGGGAGCTGTTTTTT
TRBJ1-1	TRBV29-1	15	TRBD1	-	CSVNTRQGMNTEAFF	TGCAGCGTCAATACGCGACAGGGAATGAACACTGAAGCTTTCTTT
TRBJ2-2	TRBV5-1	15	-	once	CASSTRATHTGDLFF	TGCGCCAGCAGCACCCGGGCCACGCACACCGGGGACCTGTTTTTT
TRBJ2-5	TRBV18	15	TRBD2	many	CASSATSGREETQYF	TGTGCCAGCTCAGCGACTAGCGGGAGGGAGGAGACCCAGTACTTC
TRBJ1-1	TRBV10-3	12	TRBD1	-	CATGTVNTEAFF	TGTGCCACCGGGACAGTTAACACTGAAGCTTTCTTT
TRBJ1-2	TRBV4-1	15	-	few	CASSQPVLGNYGYTF	TGCGCCAGCAGCCAACCAGTGCTGGGGAACTATGGCTACACCTTC
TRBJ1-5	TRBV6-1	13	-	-	CASSERPYQPQHF	TGTGCCAGCAGTGAAAGGCCCTATCAGCCCCAGCATTTT
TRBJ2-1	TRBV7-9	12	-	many	CASSFYRDEQFF	TGTGCCAGCAGCTTCTACAGGGATGAGCAGTTCTTC
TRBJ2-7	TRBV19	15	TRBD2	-	CASSLFSGTTYEQCF	TGTGCCAGTAGTCTATTTAGCGGGACTACCTACGAGCAGTGCTTC
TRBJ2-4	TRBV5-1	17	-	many	CASSLGYGSPSKNIQYF	TGCGCCAGCAGCCTCGGTTACGGATCACCTTCCAAAAACATTCAGTACTTC
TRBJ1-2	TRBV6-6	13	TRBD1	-	CASSYEGAYGYTF	TGTGCCAGCAGTTACGAGGGGGCCTATGGCTACACCTTC
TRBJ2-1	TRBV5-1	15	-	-	CASSLAWSLTDGQFF	TGCGCCAGCAGCTTGGCCTGGTCTTTAACCGATGGGCAGTTCTTC
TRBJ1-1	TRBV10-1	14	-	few	CASSDKAWGTEAFF	TGCGCCAGCAGTGACAAGGCCTGGGGCACTGAAGCTTTCTTT
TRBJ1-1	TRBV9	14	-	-	CASSVAGAGAEAFF	TGTGCCAGCAGCGTAGCAGGGGCGGGCGCTGAAGCTTTCTTT
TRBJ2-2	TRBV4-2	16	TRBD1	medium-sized	CASSQGQGLGTGELFF	TGTGCCAGCAGCCAAGGACAGGGCCTGGGGACCGGGGAGCTGTTTTTT
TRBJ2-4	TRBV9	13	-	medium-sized	CASSPRAVNIQYF	TGTGCCAGCAGCCCAAGGGCGGTAAACATTCAGTACTTC
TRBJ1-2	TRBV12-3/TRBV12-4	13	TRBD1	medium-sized	CASSRDRGHGYTF	TGTGCCAGCAGCCGAGACAGGGGGCATGGCTACACCTTC
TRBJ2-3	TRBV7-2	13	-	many	CASSRDRQDTQYF	TGTGCCAGCAGCCGTGACAGGCAAGATACGCAGTATTTT
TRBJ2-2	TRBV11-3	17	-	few	CASSLGGGNANIGELFF	TGTGCCAGCAGCCTGGGCGGGGGCAACGCGAACATCGGGGAGCTGTTTTTT
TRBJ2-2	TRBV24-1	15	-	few	CATSDFRETTGELFF	TGTGCCACCAGTGATTTTAGGGAGACGACCGGGGAGCTGTTTTTT
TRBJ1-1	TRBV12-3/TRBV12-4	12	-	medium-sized	CASSSGQYEAFF	TGTGCCAGCAGTTCGGGGCAGTACGAAGCTTTCTTT
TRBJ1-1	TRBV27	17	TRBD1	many	CASSLSDRGLLRTEAFF	TGTGCCAGCAGTTTGTCGGACAGGGGTCTATTGAGGACTGAAGCTTTCTTT
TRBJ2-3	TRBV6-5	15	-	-	CASSYSKSSTDTQYF	TGTGCCAGCAGTTACTCGAAGTCTAGCACAGATACGCAGTATTTT
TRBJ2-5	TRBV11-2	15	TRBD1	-	CASSLGDRDAETQYF	TGTGCCAGCAGCTTGGGGGACAGGGACGCAGAGACCCAGTACTTC
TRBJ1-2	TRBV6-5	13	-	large	CASSKGRLYGYTF	TGTGCCAGCAGTAAGGGACGGCTCTATGGCTACACCTTC
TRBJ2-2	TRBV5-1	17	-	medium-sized	CASSLKVKGSNTGELFF	TGCGCCAGCAGCTTGAAGGTTAAGGGTTCGAACACCGGGGAGCTGTTTTTT
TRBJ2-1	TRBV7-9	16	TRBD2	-	CASTPISGGTYNEQFF	TGTGCCAGCACTCCGATCAGCGGGGGCACCTACAATGAGCAGTTCTTC
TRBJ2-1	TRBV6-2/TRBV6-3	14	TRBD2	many	CASSRGTSLNEQFF	TGTGCCAGCAGTAGGGGGACTAGCCTCAATGAGCAGTTCTTC
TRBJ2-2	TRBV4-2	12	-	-	CASSQLHRELFF	TGTGCCAGCAGCCAACTCCATCGGGAGCTGTTTTTT
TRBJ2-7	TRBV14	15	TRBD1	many	CASSDYRGRSYEQYF	TGTGCCAGCAGCGACTACAGGGGGCGATCCTACGAGCAGTACTTC
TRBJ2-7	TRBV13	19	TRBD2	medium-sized	CASSSTSRLAGGPPYEQYF	TGTGCCAGCAGCTCCACCTCCAGACTAGCGGGAGGGCCACCCTACGAGCAGTACTTC
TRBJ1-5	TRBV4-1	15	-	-	CASSLLEVSNQPQHF	TGCGCCAGCAGCCTCCTCGAGGTGAGCAATCAGCCCCAGCATTTC
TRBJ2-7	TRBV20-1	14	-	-	CGASGSGGNYEQYF	TGCGGTGCTAGTGGGTCTGGGGGAAACTACGAGCAGTACTTC
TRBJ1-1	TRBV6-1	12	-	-	CASSRTNTEAFF	TGTGCCAGCAGTAGGACGAACACTGAAGCTTTCTTT
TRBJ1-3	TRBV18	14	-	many	CASSPPPIGNTIYF	TGTGCCAGCTCACCACCACCCATTGGAAACACCATATATTTT
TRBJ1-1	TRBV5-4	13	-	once	CASSLAWSFEAFF	TGTGCCAGCAGCTTGGCGTGGAGCTTTGAAGCTTTCTTT
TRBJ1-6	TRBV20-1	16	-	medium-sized	CSAKGGAGTYNSPLHF	TGCAGTGCTAAAGGAGGGGCGGGAACCTATAATTCACCCCTCCACTTT
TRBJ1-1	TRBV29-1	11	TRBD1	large	CSVDPTGRAFF	TGCAGCGTTGACCCGACAGGGCGGGCTTTCTTT
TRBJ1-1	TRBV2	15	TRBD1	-	CASSRDRVSSNEAFF	TGTGCCAGCAGTCGGGACAGGGTATCGAGCAATGAAGCTTTCTTT
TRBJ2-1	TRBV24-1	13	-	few	CATSVSGFDEQFF	TGTGCCACCAGTGTTTCGGGGTTCGATGAGCAGTTCTTC
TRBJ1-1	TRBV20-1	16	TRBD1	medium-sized	CSARAPTGRMNTEAFF	TGCAGTGCTAGAGCTCCGACAGGGAGGATGAACACTGAAGCTTTCTTT